The 4 T cell receptor beta chains in this list originate from one sample, sequenced in a study of regulatory T cells in long-lasting Graves disease. Both iRepertoire HTBI primers and Arm-PCR of CDR3 regions were used to build the TCR beta libraries. TCRdb reprocessed the multiplex PCR reads with MiXCR, giving one entry per CDR3 protein. The sample carries approximately 690,000 distinct CDR3 sequences, about 30% recorded once. As to time point: persistent/refractory GD, antithyroid drugs over 5 years with positive TRAb. PBMC RNA served as the TCR library source. This sample comprised peripheral blood mononuclear cells (PBMCs), obtained when the disease was refractory, from a patient treated with antithyroid drugs. Receptors were obtained from a female donor with Graves disease.

The chain has TRBV13 and TRBJ2-1; D may be TRBD1 or TRBD2 (5 bases each). The CDR3 contains 15 residues. Per germline, CDR1 PRHDT and CDR2 FYEKMQ (reference sequence). V lost 5 bases and J lost 3, with 14 bases in between. The CDR3 DNA reads TGTGCCAGCAGCCCACCGGGACCACACTACAATGAGCAGTTCTTC. As protein: CASSPPGPHYNEQFF.

This chain links TRBV29-1 with TRBJ2-5; D unclear. Germline V CDR1 and CDR2: SQVTM, ANQGSEA. This CDR3 has 12 amino acids. The V end was cut by 6 bases, the J end by 2 bases, with 10 bases between. CDR3 nucleotide sequence: TGCAGCGTCAAGGCAGATCAAGAGACCCAGTACTTC. Encoded protein: CSVKADQETQYF.

A note on this clonotype: A much bigger clone sits one base away, suggesting this may be a read error. The rearrangement links TRBV28 to TRBJ1-2; 7 nucleotides agree with TRBD1. The CDR3 loop spans 13 amino acids. Germline CDR1 reads MDHEN; CDR2 reads SYDVKM. In DNA form, the CDR3 reads TGTGCCAGCAGGACAGGGAGGGACTATAGCTACACCTTC. Protein product: CASRTGRDYSYTF.

This clonotype was picked up a small number of times. J is TRBJ2-7 and V is TRBV27; 7 nucleotides match TRBD2. V lost 4 bases to trimming and J lost 2 bases; unmatched junction nucleotides: 8. The CDR3 is 15 amino acids. From germline, CDR1 is MNHEY and CDR2 SMNVEV (reference sequence). CDR3 in DNA: TGTGCCAGCAGTTGGAGGGCTAGCGGCCCCTACGAGCAGTACTTC. Its translation: CASSWRASGPYEQYF.